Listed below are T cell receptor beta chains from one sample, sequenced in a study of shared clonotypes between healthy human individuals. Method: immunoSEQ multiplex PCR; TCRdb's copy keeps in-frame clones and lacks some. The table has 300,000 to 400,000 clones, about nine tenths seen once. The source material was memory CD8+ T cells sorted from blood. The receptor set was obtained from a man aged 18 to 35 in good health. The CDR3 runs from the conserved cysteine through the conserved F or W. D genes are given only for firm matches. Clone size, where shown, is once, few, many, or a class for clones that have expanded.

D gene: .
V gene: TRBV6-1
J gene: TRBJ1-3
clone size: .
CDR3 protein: CASITTGNTIYF
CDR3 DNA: TGTGCCAGCATAACTACTGGAAACACCATATATTTT

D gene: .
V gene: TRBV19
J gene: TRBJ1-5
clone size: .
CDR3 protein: CASSIGDRTDFNQPQHF
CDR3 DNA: TGTGCCAGTAGTATAGGAGACAGGACCGATTTCAATCAGCCCCAGCATTTT

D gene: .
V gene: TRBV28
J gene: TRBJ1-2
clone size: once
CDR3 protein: CASSFSTGMGYTF
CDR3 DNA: TGTGCCAGCAGTTTTTCGACAGGCATGGGCTACACCTTC

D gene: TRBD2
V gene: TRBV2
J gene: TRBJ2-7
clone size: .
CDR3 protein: CASSDGGAEQYF
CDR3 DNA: TGTGCCAGCAGTGACGGGGGGGCCGAGCAGTACTTC

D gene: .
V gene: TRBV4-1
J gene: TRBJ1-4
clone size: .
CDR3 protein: CASSQEPGRKLNRGEKLFF
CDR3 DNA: TGCGCCAGCAGCCAAGAACCAGGGCGAAAGTTAAATAGAGGTGAAAAACTGTTTTTT

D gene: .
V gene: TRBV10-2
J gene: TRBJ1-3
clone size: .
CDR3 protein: CASSEAGPDTIYF
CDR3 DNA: TGCGCCAGCAGTGAGGCAGGGCCGGACACCATATATTTT

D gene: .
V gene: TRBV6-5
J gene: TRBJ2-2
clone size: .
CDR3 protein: CASSSAVRVSPGELFF
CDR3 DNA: TGTGCCAGCAGTTCAGCGGTCAGGGTATCACCCGGGGAGCTGTTTTTT

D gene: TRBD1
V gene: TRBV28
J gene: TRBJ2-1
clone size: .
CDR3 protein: CASRTQGESYNEQFF
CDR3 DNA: TGTGCCAGCAGAACACAGGGGGAGTCCTACAATGAGCAGTTCTTC

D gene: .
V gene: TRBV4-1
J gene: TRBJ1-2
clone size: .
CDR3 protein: CASSPKDGANYGYTF
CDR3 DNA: TGCGCCAGCAGCCCAAAGGATGGGGCCAACTATGGCTACACCTTC

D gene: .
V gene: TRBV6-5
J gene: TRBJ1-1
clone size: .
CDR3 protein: CASSYSGRNTEAFF
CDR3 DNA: TGTGCCAGCAGTTACTCCGGGCGGAACACTGAAGCTTTCTTT

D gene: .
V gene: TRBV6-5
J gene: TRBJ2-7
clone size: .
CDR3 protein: CASSYIGSYEQYF
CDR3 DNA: TGTGCCAGCAGTTACATCGGCTCCTACGAGCAGTACTTC

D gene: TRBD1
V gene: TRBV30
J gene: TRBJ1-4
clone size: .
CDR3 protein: CAWDSGQGGEKLFF
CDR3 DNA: TGTGCCTGGGACTCGGGACAGGGAGGTGAAAAACTGTTTTTT

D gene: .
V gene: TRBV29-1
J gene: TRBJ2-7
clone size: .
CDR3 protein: CSAVPHSSYEQYF
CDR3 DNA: TGCAGCGCCGTCCCCCATAGCTCCTACGAGCAGTACTTC

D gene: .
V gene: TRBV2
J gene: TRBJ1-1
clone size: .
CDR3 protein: CASSEMRGWRMNTEAFF
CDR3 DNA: TGTGCCAGCAGTGAAATGCGGGGTTGGAGGATGAACACTGAAGCTTTCTTT

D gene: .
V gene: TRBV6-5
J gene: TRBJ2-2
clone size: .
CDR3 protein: CASSYGISGELFF
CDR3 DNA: TGTGCCAGCAGTTACGGCATCTCCGGGGAGCTGTTTTTT

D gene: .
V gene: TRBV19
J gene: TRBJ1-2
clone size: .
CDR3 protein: CAIKQGVVGGYTF
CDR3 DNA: TGTGCCATCAAACAGGGAGTCGTCGGCGGCTACACCTTC

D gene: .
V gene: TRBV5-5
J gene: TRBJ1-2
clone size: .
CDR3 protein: CASSPDGGGYGYTF
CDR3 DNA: TGTGCCAGCAGCCCAGACGGGGGGGGCTATGGCTACACCTTC

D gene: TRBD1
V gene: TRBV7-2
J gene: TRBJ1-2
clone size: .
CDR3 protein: CASSFWTGEGHYGYTF
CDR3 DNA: TGTGCCAGCAGCTTCTGGACAGGGGAAGGGCACTATGGCTACACCTTC

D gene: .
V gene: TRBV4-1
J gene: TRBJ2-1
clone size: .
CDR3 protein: CASSQAIRGDEQFF
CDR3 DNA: TGCGCCAGCAGCCAAGCAATCAGGGGAGATGAGCAGTTCTTC

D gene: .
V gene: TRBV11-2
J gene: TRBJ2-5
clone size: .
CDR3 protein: CASSLNWRQYF
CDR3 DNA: TGTGCCAGCAGCTTGAACTGGAGGCAGTACTTC

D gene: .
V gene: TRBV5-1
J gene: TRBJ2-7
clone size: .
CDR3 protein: CASSLDDGSSYEQYF
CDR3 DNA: TGCGCCAGCAGCTTGGATGACGGGAGCTCCTACGAGCAGTACTTC

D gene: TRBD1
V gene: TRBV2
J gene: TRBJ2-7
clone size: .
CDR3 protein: CASSAPRDRGHRLDEQYF
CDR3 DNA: TGTGCCAGCAGTGCCCCCCGGGACAGGGGGCATAGGTTGGACGAGCAGTACTTC

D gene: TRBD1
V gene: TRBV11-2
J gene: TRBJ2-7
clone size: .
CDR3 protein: CASSLDGTGGYEQYF
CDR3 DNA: TGTGCCAGCAGCTTAGATGGGACAGGGGGCTACGAGCAGTACTTC

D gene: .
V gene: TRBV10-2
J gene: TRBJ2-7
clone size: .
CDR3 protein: CASSSGGETGTYEQYF
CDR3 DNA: TGCGCCAGCAGTTCGGGGGGGGAGACAGGGACCTACGAGCAGTACTTC

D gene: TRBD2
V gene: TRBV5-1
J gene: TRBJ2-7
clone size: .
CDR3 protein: CASSLTSGRPSSYEQYF
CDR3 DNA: TGCGCCAGCAGCCTGACTAGCGGGAGGCCTTCCTCCTACGAGCAGTACTTC

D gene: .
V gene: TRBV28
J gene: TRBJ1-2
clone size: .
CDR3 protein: CASSLKGSFLYGYTF
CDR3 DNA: TGTGCCAGCAGTTTAAAAGGCAGCTTCCTCTATGGCTACACCTTC

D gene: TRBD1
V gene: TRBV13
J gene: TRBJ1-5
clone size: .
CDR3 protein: CASSFGTGLNQPQHF
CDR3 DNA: TGTGCCAGCAGCTTCGGGACAGGGCTAAATCAGCCCCAGCATTTT

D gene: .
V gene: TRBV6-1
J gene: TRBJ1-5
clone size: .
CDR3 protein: CASSDAAGGGNQPQHF
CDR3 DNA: TGTGCCAGCAGTGACGCCGCCGGGGGTGGGAATCAGCCCCAGCATTTT

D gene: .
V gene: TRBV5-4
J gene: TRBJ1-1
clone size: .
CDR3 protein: CASSFYGNTEAFF
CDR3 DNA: TGTGCCAGCAGCTTTTATGGGAACACTGAAGCTTTCTTT

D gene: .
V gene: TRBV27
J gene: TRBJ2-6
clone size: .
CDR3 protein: CASSIGSGANVLTF
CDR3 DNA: TGTGCCAGCAGTATTGGGTCTGGGGCCAACGTCCTGACTTTC

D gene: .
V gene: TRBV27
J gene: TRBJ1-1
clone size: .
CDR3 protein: CASSLPGVEAFF
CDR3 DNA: TGTGCCAGCAGTTTACCGGGGGTCGAAGCTTTCTTT